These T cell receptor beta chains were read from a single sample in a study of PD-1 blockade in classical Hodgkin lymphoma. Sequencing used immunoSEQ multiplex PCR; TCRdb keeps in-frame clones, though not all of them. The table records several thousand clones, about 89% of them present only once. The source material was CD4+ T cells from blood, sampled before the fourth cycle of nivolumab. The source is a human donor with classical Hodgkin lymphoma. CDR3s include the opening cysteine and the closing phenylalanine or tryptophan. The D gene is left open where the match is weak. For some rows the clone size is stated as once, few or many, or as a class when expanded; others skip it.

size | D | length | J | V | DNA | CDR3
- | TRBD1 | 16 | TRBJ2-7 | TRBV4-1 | TGCGCCAGCAGCGGAAGGGGGCGGAACGGATCCTACGAGCAGTACTTC | CASSGRGRNGSYEQYF
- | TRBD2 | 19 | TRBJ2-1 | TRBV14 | TGTGCCAGCAGCCAACCGGGACTAGCGGGGTCTTTTTTCTACAATGAGCAGTTCTTC | CASSQPGLAGSFFYNEQFF
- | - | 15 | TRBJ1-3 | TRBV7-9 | TGTGCCAGCAGTTCGTCGGACCAGGCTGGAAACACCATATATTTT | CASSSSDQAGNTIYF
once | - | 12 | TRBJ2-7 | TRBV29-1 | TGCAGCGTTCGATCTGTGGGACTCGAGCAGTACTTC | CSVRSVGLEQYF
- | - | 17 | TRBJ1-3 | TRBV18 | TGTGCCAGCTCACCACGCTCCGACACCAGCTCTGGAAACACCATATATTTT | CASSPRSDTSSGNTIYF
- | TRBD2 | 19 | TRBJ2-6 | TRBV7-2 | TGTGCCATGGGATTAGATGGACTAGCGGGAGGAACTGGGGCCAACGTCCTGACTTTC | CAMGLDGLAGGTGANVLTF
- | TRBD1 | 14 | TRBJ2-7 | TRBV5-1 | TGCGCCAGCAGCTTCGGGACAGGGTCCTACGAGCAGTACTTC | CASSFGTGSYEQYF
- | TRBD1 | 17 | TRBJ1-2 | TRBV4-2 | TGTGCCAGCAGCCAAGCTACCCCTACAGGGGGCGAGCATGACTACACCTTC | CASSQATPTGGEHDYTF
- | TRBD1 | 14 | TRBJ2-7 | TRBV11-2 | TGTGCCAGCAGCCCGGGACAGGGAGTCTACGAGCAGTACTTC | CASSPGQGVYEQYF
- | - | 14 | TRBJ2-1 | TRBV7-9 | TGTGCCAGCAGCCCCAGGACAGCCAACAATGAGCAGTTCTTC | CASSPRTANNEQFF
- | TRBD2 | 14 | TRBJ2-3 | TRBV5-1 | TGCGCCAGTCAAGGGACTAGCGGGGTTGATACGCAGTATTTT | CASQGTSGVDTQYF
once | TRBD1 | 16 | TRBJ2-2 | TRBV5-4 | TGTGCCAGCACCGAGCGAGGGACAGGGGGCGGTGGGGAGCTGTTTTTT | CASTERGTGGGGELFF
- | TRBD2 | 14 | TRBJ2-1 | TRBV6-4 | TGTGCCAGCAGCGACCAGACTAGCGGGAATACCCAGTTCTTC | CASSDQTSGNTQFF
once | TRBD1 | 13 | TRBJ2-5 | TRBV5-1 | TGCGCCAGCAGAGGGACAGGAAAAGAGACCCAGTACTTC | CASRGTGKETQYF
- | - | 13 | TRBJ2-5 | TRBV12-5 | TGTGCTAGTGGTTTAGGACCTTCGAAGACCCAGTACTTC | CASGLGPSKTQYF
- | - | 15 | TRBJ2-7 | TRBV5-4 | TGTGCCAGCAGTCTCCAAGGGAGTTTGGGGCGCGAGCAGTACTTC | CASSLQGSLGREQYF
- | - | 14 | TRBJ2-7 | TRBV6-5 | TGTGCCAGCAGTTCTCCCCATAAGGGCTACGAGCAGTACTTC | CASSSPHKGYEQYF
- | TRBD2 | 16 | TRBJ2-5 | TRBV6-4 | TGTGCCAGCAGTTTAACCGGACTAGCGGGTGGAGAGACCCAGTACTTC | CASSLTGLAGGETQYF
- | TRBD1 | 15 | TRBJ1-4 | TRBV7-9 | TGTGCCAGCAGCCTATTAGGGGGCGATGATGAAAAACTGTTTTTT | CASSLLGGDDEKLFF
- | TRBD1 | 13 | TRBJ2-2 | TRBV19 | TGTGCCAGTACGACAGGGTTGGCCGGGGAGCTGTTTTTT | CASTTGLAGELFF
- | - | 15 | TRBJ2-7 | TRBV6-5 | TGTGCCAGCAGTCGCTACGTACAGGGACGAGGCGAGCAGTACTTC | CASSRYVQGRGEQYF
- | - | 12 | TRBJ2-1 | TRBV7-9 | TGTGCCAGCAGCTTCCGTTACAATGAGCAGTTCTTC | CASSFRYNEQFF
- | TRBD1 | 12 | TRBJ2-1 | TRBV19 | TGTGTTACAGGGGCCTACAACAATGAGCAGTTCTTC | CVTGAYNNEQFF
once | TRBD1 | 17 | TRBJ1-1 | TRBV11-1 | TGTGCCAGCAGCCTCCCGTCGACAGGGGAATTGAACACTGAAGCTTTCTTT | CASSLPSTGELNTEAFF
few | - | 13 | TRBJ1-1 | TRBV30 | TGTGCCTGGAGGGAACAGACGAACACTGAAGCTTTCTTT | CAWREQTNTEAFF
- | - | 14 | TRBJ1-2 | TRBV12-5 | TGTGCTAGTGGTTTCCCCGCTCCTAACTATGGCTACACCTTC | CASGFPAPNYGYTF
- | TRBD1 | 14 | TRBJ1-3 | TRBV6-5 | TGTGCCAGCACCAGGGACAGGTCTGGAAACACCATATATTTT | CASTRDRSGNTIYF
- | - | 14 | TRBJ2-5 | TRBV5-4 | TGTGCCAGCAGCTTGGGCGGGACAGAAGAGACCCAGTACTTC | CASSLGGTEETQYF
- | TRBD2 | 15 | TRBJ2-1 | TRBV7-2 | TGTGCCAGCAGCACCTGGACTAGCGGGAGATTTGAGCAGTTCTTC | CASSTWTSGRFEQFF
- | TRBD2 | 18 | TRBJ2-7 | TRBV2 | TGTGCCAGCAGTCGGAGCGGGGGGGCGTCCGCCAGCTCCTACGAGCAGTACTTC | CASSRSGGASASSYEQYF
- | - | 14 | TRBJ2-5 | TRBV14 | TGTGCCAGCAGCCTCCGGGACTTCCAAGAGACCCAGTACTTC | CASSLRDFQETQYF
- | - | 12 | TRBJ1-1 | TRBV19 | TGTGCCAGTAGTTGGGAGGGGACTGAAGCTTTCTTT | CASSWEGTEAFF
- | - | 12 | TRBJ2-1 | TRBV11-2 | TGTGCCAGCAGCTTACAGGGAAATGAGCAGTTCTTC | CASSLQGNEQFF
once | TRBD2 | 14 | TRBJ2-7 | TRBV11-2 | TGTGCCAGCAGCCCCAGGACTAGGGCCTACGAGCAGTACTTC | CASSPRTRAYEQYF
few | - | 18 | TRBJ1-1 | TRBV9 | TGTGCCAGCAGCGTAGCGGGGGGCCCTAACTATGGGAACACTGAAGCTTTCTTT | CASSVAGGPNYGNTEAFF
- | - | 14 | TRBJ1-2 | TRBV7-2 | TGTGCCAGCAGCTCCTCGGTATCCAACTATGGCTACACCTTC | CASSSSVSNYGYTF
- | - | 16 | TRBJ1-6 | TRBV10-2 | TGCGCCAGCAGTGGCGGGGATAGCTCCTATAATTCACCCCTCCACTTT | CASSGGDSSYNSPLHF
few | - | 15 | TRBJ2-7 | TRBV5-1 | TGCGCCAGCAGCTTGGAAGCTGGGCCTACCTACGAGCAGTACTTC | CASSLEAGPTYEQYF